A single sample is the source of the 18 T cell receptor beta chains below, sequenced in a study of shared clonotypes between healthy human individuals. TCRdb's table, derived via immunoSEQ multiplex PCR, lists solely in-frame clones and lacks some. Here the sample spans under 850,000 clones, around 92% being singletons. Naive CD8 isolation took CD45RO-negative cells positively selected for CCR7 and excluded terminally differentiated effector memory CD45RA+ cells. Specimen: naive CD8+ T cells sorted from blood. These receptors came from a man aged 25 to 40 in good health.

The chain joins TRBV5-4 to TRBJ2-1; 7 nucleotides agree with TRBD1. The CDR3 is made up of 14 amino acids. V trimming: 0 bases; J trimming: 10 bases; junction bases outside the gene matches: 7. CDR1 and CDR2 (germline): SGHNT, YYREEE (reference sequence). The CDR3 coding sequence is TGTGCCAGCAGCTTGGGGGACAGAGCTTGGGAGCAGTTCTTC. Residues: CASSLGDRAWEQFF.

The chain is built from TRBV28 and TRBJ1-2, with TRBD1 as a possible D gene (5 bases). Trimming removed 5 bases at V and 2 bases at J, with 21 bases between. Germline assignment: CDR1 MDHEN and CDR2 SYDVKM. The CDR3 has 17 residues. CDR3 in amino acids: CASSPTPPRDLNYGYTF. The CDR3 DNA is TGTGCCAGCAGTCCCACGCCCCCCCGGGACTTAAACTATGGCTACACCTTC.

J is TRBJ2-7 and V is TRBV7-9, with a tentative D call TRBD1 (5 bases). Germline V gene data show CDR1 as SEHNR and CDR2 as FQNEAQ (reference sequence). With 5 bases removed from V and 3 bases from J, the gap between germline ends came to 17 bases. The CDR3 runs to 15 residues. DNA for the CDR3: TGTGCCAGCAGCCGAGGCGACAGTAGCTTCTACGAGCAGTACTTC. Amino acid sequence: CASSRGDSSFYEQYF.

The chain links TRBV27 to TRBJ2-7, with D maybe TRBD1 (6 bases). The CDR3 totals 13 residues. The ends were cut back, 3 bases at V and 6 bases at J, with 12 bases in the middle. CDR1 is MNHEY, CDR2 SMNVEV, per germline (reference sequence). The CDR3 region has the DNA TGTGCCAGCAGTTTGAGGGGGAGCCGCGAGCAGTACTTC. The encoded protein is CASSLRGSREQYF.

The chain has TRBV7-9 and TRBJ1-1, with 7 positions matching TRBD1. CDR3 length equals 14 residues. V shed 4 bases, J shed 6 bases, and the junction held 8 bases outside the gene matches. Germline-derived CDR1 and CDR2 are SEHNR and FQNEAQ (reference sequence). The chain's CDR3 is CASSSFPGTAEAFF. The CDR3 DNA is TGTGCCAGCAGCTCATTCCCCGGGACAGCTGAAGCTTTCTTT.

The chain uses TRBV7-9 and TRBJ2-2; maybe TRBD2 (6 bases). Trimming pared 4 bases from V and 7 bases from J, leaving 10 bases between. Per germline, CDR1 SEHNR and CDR2 FQNEAQ (reference sequence). The CDR3 sequence is 13 residues long. The chain's CDR3 is CASSSPTSGELFF. CDR3 bases: TGTGCCAGCAGCTCTCCGACTAGCGGGGAGCTGTTTTTT.

The chain carries TRBV27 and TRBJ2-2; no reliable D call. CDR1 and CDR2 (germline): MNHEY, SMNVEV (reference sequence). The CDR3 is made up of 13 amino acids. The V end was cut by 7 bases, the J end by 2 bases, with 8 bases between. DNA of the CDR3: TGTGCCAGCACAGACTTCAACACCGGGGAGCTGTTTTTT. It codes for CASTDFNTGELFF.

The chain recombines TRBV7-9 with TRBJ2-7; tentatively, D is TRBD1 (5 bases). Germline values: CDR1 SEHNR, CDR2 FQNEAQ (reference sequence). This CDR3 contains 15 residues. Trimming removed 5 bases at V and 0 bases at J, with 14 bases between. CDR3 region: CASSIPVTVSYEQYF. The CDR3 region has the DNA TGTGCCAGCAGCATCCCCGTGACAGTCTCCTACGAGCAGTACTTC.

The CDR3 nucleotides are TGTGCCAGCAGTTTAAGGGATAGGACAGGGGGCGATCAGCCCCAGCATTTT. Its protein is CASSLRDRTGGDQPQHF. V is TRBV28 and J is TRBJ1-5, with 11 bases aligning to TRBD1. This CDR3 contains 17 residues. V lost 2 bases to trimming and J lost 5 bases; unmatched junction nucleotides: 8. CDR1 and CDR2 (germline): MDHEN, SYDVKM.

This clone was detected only once. J is TRBJ2-1 and V is TRBV13; unclear D gene. Looked up from germline, CDR1 is PRHDT and CDR2 is FYEKMQ (reference sequence). This CDR3 region has 12 residues. The V end was cut by 5 bases, the J end by 0 bases, with 2 bases between. For the CDR3, the DNA is TGTGCCAGCAGCACCTCCTACAATGAGCAGTTCTTC. The encoded protein is CASSTSYNEQFF.

The chain has TRBV27 and TRBJ2-2, with 7 bases identical to TRBD2. Germline CDR1 and CDR2: MNHEY and SMNVEV (reference sequence). The CDR3 spans 16 residues. The V segment lost 1 base and the J segment 5 bases; nucleotides outside the gene matches: 7. The CDR3 bases are TGTGCCAGCAGTTTATTTCCGGGAGGTATGACCGGGGAGCTGTTTTTT. Translating gives CASSLFPGGMTGELFF.

This rearrangement joins TRBV7-6 to TRBJ2-7; TRBD2 matches 7 bases. The germline V gene has CDR1 SGHVS and CDR2 FNYEAQ. Trimming cost V 5 bases and J 1 base; bases outside gene matches: 14. The CDR3 has 17 residues. The CDR3 DNA is TGTGCCAGCAGCCTCCCCGGGGTTCAGCGGGGTTCCTACGAGCAGTACTTC. Amino acids: CASSLPGVQRGSYEQYF.

The chain has TRBV9 and TRBJ2-3; 13 bases agree with TRBD2. The CDR3 loop spans 16 amino acids. CDR1 SGDLS and CDR2 YYNGEE come from the germline V gene. With V trimmed by 3 bases and J by 5 bases, 6 bases remained unmatched. CDR3 sequence: CASSDTSGRAIDTQYF. The CDR3 DNA is TGTGCCAGCAGCGATACTAGCGGGAGGGCCATAGATACGCAGTATTTT.

On this clone itself: At one boundary the junction diverges from the germline segment, which might be a read error. The chain carries TRBV2 and TRBJ2-3; possibly TRBD2 for D (6 bases). This CDR3 contains 10 residues. CDR1 and CDR2 from the germline V gene are SNHLY and FYNNEI. DNA of the CDR3: TGTGCCAGCAGGGGCGGGACGCTGTATTTT. Translated: CASRGGTLYF. Filled out from reference TRBV2 and TRBJ2-3, the complete variable domain reads EPEVTQTPSHQVTQMGQEVILRCVPISNHLYFYWYRQILGQKVEFLVSFYNNEISEKSEIFDDQFSVERPDGSNFTLKIRSTKLEDSAMYFCASRGGTLYFGPGTRLTVL.

This chain connects TRBV7-6 to TRBJ1-1; TRBD1 matches 9 bases. The CDR3 consists of 15 residues. With V trimmed by 5 bases and J by 4 bases, 8 bases remained unmatched. Per the germline V gene, CDR1 is SGHVS and CDR2 is FNYEAQ. The DNA of the CDR3 is TGTGCCAGCAGCGGAACCGGGACAGGGACCACTGAAGCTTTCTTT. The encoded protein is CASSGTGTGTTEAFF.

The chain couples TRBV4-1 to TRBJ2-2; D may correspond to TRBD1 or TRBD2 (5 bases each). There are 17 residues in the CDR3. Germline lookup yields CDR1 MGHRA and CDR2 YSYEKL. V was shortened by 2 bases and J by 6 bases, with 19 bases between the two germline ends. The CDR3 bases are TGCGCCAGCAGCCAATCCGGGGCCATGGGTGACCCCGGGGAGCTGTTTTTT. This encodes CASSQSGAMGDPGELFF.

The genes are TRBV10-3 and TRBJ2-1; 11 positions agree with TRBD2. The junction had 13 bases not matched to a gene; V was cut back by 0 bases and J by 9 bases. The CDR3 totals 18 residues. Germline V lookup: CDR1 ENHRY, CDR2 SYGVKD. CDR3 sequence (DNA): TGTGCCATCAGTGAGTCTATTATAACTAGCGGGAGTCTATTTGAGCAGTTCTTC. Translated, it gives CAISESIITSGSLFEQFF.

The rearrangement uses TRBV2 and TRBJ2-5; D uncertain. The CDR3 consists of 12 residues. The V and J ends lost 6 bases and 5 bases respectively, with 10 bases between them. In germline, CDR1 is SNHLY, CDR2 FYNNEI. The CDR3 DNA reads as TGTGCCAGCAGGGGATCCTGGGAGACCCAGTACTTC. It specifies CASRGSWETQYF.